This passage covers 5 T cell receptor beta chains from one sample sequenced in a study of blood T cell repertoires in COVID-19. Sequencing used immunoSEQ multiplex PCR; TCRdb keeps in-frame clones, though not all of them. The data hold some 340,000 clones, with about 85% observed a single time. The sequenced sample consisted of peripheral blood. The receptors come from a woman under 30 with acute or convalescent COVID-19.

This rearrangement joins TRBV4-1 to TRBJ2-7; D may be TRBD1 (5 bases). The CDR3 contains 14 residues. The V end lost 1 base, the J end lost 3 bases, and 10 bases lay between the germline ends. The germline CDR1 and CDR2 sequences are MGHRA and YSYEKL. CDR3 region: CASSQVGPGYEQYF. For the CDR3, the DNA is TGCGCCAGCAGCCAAGTGGGGCCGGGCTACGAGCAGTACTTC.

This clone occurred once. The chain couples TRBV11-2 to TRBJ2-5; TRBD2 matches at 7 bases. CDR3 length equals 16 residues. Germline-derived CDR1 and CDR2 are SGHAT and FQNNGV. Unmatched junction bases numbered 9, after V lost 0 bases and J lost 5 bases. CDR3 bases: TGTGCCAGCAGCTTAGATCGGATGGGGGGAGGGGAGACCCAGTACTTC. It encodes CASSLDRMGGGETQYF.

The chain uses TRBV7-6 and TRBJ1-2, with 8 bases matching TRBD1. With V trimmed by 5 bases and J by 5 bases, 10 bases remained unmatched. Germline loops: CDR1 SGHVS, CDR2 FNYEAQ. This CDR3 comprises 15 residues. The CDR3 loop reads CASSPGQGRGYGYTF. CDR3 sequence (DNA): TGTGCCAGCAGCCCTGGACAGGGACGGGGTTATGGCTACACCTTC.

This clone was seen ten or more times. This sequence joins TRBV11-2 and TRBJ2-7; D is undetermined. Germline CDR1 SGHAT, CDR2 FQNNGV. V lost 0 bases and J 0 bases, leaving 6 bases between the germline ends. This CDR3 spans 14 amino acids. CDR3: CASSLDTTSYEQYF. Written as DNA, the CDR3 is TGTGCCAGCAGCTTAGACACAACCTCCTACGAGCAGTACTTC.

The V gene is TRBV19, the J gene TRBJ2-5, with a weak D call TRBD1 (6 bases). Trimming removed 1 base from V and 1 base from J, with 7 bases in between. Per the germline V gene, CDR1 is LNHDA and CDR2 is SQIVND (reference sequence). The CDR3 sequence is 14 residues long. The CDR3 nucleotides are TGTGCCAGTAGTATAGTAGGGGGCCAAGAGACCCAGTACTTC. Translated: CASSIVGGQETQYF.